What follows are 15 T cell receptor beta chains derived from one specimen sequenced in a study of CD8 T cells in ankylosing spondylitis. Findings of the study overall: In ankylosing spondylitis blood, a motif of seven to nine highly homologous TCR beta variants appeared characteristic.

MiXCR, applied by TCRdb to the 5' RACE reads, yields one record per CDR3 protein. Counted here are 450,000 to 550,000 distinct CDR3 sequences, 5.3% occurring once; the ten biggest clones make up roughly 3.5%. Their antigen targets remain unknown. The sequenced material came from blood, either unsorted or a sorted T cell fraction (not recorded which). These receptors originate from a male donor with ankylosing spondylitis.

This clonotype was picked up a small number of times. This chain links TRBV6-1 with TRBJ2-3; TRBD1 matches at 7 bases. The CDR3 has 15 residues. V lost 6 bases to trimming and J lost 1 base; unmatched junction nucleotides: 7. Germline loops: CDR1 MNHNS, CDR2 SASEGT. The CDR3, as DNA: TGTGCCAGCAGCCACCTGACAGGGCGCACAGATACGCAGTATTTT. This codes for CASSHLTGRTDTQYF.

The V gene is TRBV20-1, the J gene TRBJ2-3; D unclear. There are 13 residues in the CDR3. Germline CDR1 reads DFQATT; CDR2 reads SNEGSKA (reference sequence). Trimming pared 5 bases from V and 0 bases from J, leaving 9 bases between. The CDR3 reads CSASTASTDTQYF. The CDR3, as DNA: TGCAGTGCTTCGACGGCTAGCACAGATACGCAGTATTTT.

This clonotype has ten or more counts. The chain carries TRBV29-1 and TRBJ2-5; D may be TRBD1 (5 bases). CDR1 and CDR2 (germline): SQVTM, ANQGSEA. CDR3 length: 12 residues. V lost 4 bases and J 5 bases, leaving 11 bases between the germline ends. The CDR3 here is CSVVPYRETQYF. Written as DNA, the CDR3 is TGCAGCGTTGTACCCTACAGGGAGACCCAGTACTTC. Looking up the rest from reference TRBV29-1 and TRBJ2-5 gives the full variable domain: SAVISQKPSRDICQRGTSLTIQCQVDSQVTMMFWYRQQPGQSLTLIATANQGSEATYESGFVIDKFPISRPNLTFSTLTVSNMSPEDSSIYLCSVVPYRETQYFGPGTRLLVL.

In its sample, this clonotype was seen a few times. The rearrangement links TRBV7-6 to TRBJ2-1, with 11 bases identical to TRBD2. Germline lookup yields CDR1 SGHVS and CDR2 FNYEAQ. The V segment lost 5 bases and the J segment 5 bases; nucleotides outside the gene matches: 11. This CDR3 contains 17 residues. CDR3 residues: CASSHGPPSGGNNEQFF. The CDR3 nucleotides are TGTGCCAGCAGCCACGGTCCTCCTAGCGGGGGGAACAATGAGCAGTTCTTC.

This clonotype appeared many times. The chain employs TRBV24-1 and TRBJ2-1; 10 bases agree with TRBD1. This CDR3 has 16 amino acids. Trimming removed 5 bases from V and 0 bases from J; junction bases left unmatched: 3. Germline V gene sequence: CDR1 KGHDR, CDR2 SFDVKD. The CDR3 DNA is TGTGCCACCAGTGGGGGACAGGGGAGCTCCTACAATGAGCAGTTCTTC. Its protein product is CATSGGQGSSYNEQFF.

This clonotype was recorded many times. The rearrangement joins TRBV20-1 to TRBJ1-2; tentatively, D is TRBD1 (6 bases). Trimming pared 0 bases from V and 3 bases from J, leaving 11 bases between. The CDR3 runs 14 residues. Germline loops: CDR1 DFQATT, CDR2 SNEGSKA (reference sequence). The DNA of the CDR3 is TGCAGTGCTAGAGATACAGGGATTTACTATGGCTACACCTTC. Translation: CSARDTGIYYGYTF.

This clonotype showed up just a few times. The chain uses TRBV2 and TRBJ2-2; D is unclear. Per germline, CDR1 SNHLY and CDR2 FYNNEI. The CDR3 runs 14 residues. V lost 6 bases and J 4 bases, leaving 12 bases between the germline ends. In DNA form, the CDR3 reads TGTGCCAGCAGCCTAGGACCCGGCACCGGGGAGCTGTTTTTT. As protein: CASSLGPGTGELFF.

This clonotype appeared many times. This chain connects TRBV20-1 to TRBJ1-1; a weak D match, TRBD1 (5 bases). CDR1 is DFQATT and CDR2 is SNEGSKA in the germline V gene (reference sequence). V shed 7 bases and J shed 1 base, with 10 bases lying between them. The CDR3 covers 12 residues. The chain's CDR3 is CSVPRGNTEAFF. The CDR3 bases are TGCAGTGTTCCTAGGGGGAACACTGAAGCTTTCTTT.

Many counts were recorded for this clonotype. The chain links TRBV12-3 or TRBV12-4 to TRBJ2-2; D is possibly TRBD2 (6 bases). This CDR3 contains 15 residues. The V end was cut by 7 bases, the J end by 5 bases, with 17 bases between. The DNA of the CDR3 is TGTGCCAGCACTACCCTCTGGGGGGAGACCGGGGAGCTGTTTTTT. Its protein product is CASTTLWGETGELFF.

This clonotype was counted ten times or more. This chain links TRBV7-2 with TRBJ1-4; D is unresolved. The CDR3 is 15 residues long. The V gene lost 3 bases and the J gene lost 3 bases, with 11 bases spanning the gap. CDR1 is SGHTA, CDR2 FQGNSA, per germline. CDR3 sequence: CASSFSVLANEKLFF. The CDR3, as DNA: TGTGCCAGCAGCTTCTCGGTCCTAGCTAATGAAAAACTGTTTTTT.

The table lists this clonotype with many counts. The chain is built from TRBV7-2 and TRBJ2-7, with a tentative D call TRBD1 (5 bases). Germline CDR1 SGHTA, CDR2 FQGNSA. The ends were cut back, 5 bases at V and 6 bases at J, with 20 bases in the middle. The CDR3 spans 15 residues. The CDR3 DNA sequence: TGTGCCAGCAGCCTCAGCCCATCACAAGGGGTCGAGCAGTACTTC. Protein: CASSLSPSQGVEQYF.

This clonotype has at least ten counts. The chain has TRBV7-2 and TRBJ2-5, with 11 bases that match TRBD2. Germline V gene sequence: CDR1 SGHTA, CDR2 FQGNSA. V gave up 5 bases and J gave up 6 bases; unmatched junction bases: 5. The CDR3 runs to 14 residues. This CDR3 reads CASSLTSGRQTQYF. As DNA, the CDR3 is TGTGCCAGCAGCCTCACTAGCGGGAGACAGACCCAGTACTTC.

This clonotype occurred many times. The chain combines TRBV7-2 with TRBJ2-7, with a tentative D call TRBD1 (5 bases). The CDR3 is 15 residues long. With 1 base removed from V and 3 bases from J, the gap between germline ends came to 13 bases. Germline values: CDR1 SGHTA, CDR2 FQGNSA. For the CDR3, the DNA is TGTGCCAGCAGCTTAGGGCAGGGTAGCATCTACGAGCAGTACTTC. Protein product: CASSLGQGSIYEQYF. The full variable domain, with the rest looked up from reference TRBV7-2 and TRBJ2-7, is GAGVSQSPSNKVTEKGKDVELRCDPISGHTALYWYRQSLGQGLEFLIYFQGNSAPDKSGLPSDRFSAERTGGSVSTLTIQRTQQEDSAVYLCASSLGQGSIYEQYFGPGTRLTVT.

For this clonotype: With a much larger clone just one base away, this may be a read error. The chain combines TRBV20-1 with TRBJ2-3; 15 nucleotides line up with TRBD2. Germline CDR1 DFQATT, CDR2 SNEGSKA (reference sequence). The CDR3 spans 16 residues. This CDR3 reads CCATRTSGRAEDTQYF. As DNA, the CDR3 is TGCTGTGCTACCAGGACTAGCGGGAGGGCCGAAGATACGCAGTATTTT.

The table lists this clonotype with many counts. V usage is TRBV5-1 and J usage is TRBJ2-7; possible D gene TRBD1, 6 bases. From germline, CDR1 is SGHRS and CDR2 YFSETQ. V was pared by 0 bases and J by 2 bases, with 12 bases between. The CDR3 totals 15 residues. The CDR3 protein is CASSLAPDRTYEQYF. In nucleotides, the CDR3 is TGCGCCAGCAGCTTGGCCCCGGACAGAACCTACGAGCAGTACTTC.